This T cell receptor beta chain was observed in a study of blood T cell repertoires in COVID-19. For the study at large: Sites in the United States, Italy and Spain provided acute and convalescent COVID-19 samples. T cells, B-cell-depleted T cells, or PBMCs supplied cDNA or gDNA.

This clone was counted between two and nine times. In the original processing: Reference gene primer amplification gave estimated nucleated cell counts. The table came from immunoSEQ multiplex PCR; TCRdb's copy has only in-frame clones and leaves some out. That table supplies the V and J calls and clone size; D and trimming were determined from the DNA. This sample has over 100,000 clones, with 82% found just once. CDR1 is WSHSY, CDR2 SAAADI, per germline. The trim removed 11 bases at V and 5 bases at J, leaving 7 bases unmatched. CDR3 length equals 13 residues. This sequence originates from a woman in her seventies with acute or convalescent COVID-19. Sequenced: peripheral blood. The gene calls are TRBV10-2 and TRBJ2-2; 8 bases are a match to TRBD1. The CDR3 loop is CASSDRVTGELFF. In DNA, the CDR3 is TGCGCCTCCTCGGACAGGGTAACCGGGGAGCTGTTTTTT.